This T cell receptor (beta chain) was sequenced for a study of control samples from healthy donors and cancer patients. Germline V gives CDR1 SGHTA, CDR2 FQGNSA. The CDR3 is 15 amino acids. V gave up 5 bases and J gave up 0 bases, with 11 bases separating them. The data were produced by immunoSEQ multiplex PCR, yet TCRdb's version contains in-frame clones alone and is incomplete. The table records about 94,000 clones, just over 90% of them present only once. Specimen: blood. The receptor was derived from a woman under 30 in good health. The chain employs TRBV7-2 and TRBJ1-3; D may be TRBD1 (6 bases). This CDR3 reads CASSTGQSSGNTIYF. In nucleotides, the CDR3 is TGTGCCAGCAGCACGGGACAAAGCTCTGGAAACACCATATATTTT.